This entry features one T cell receptor (beta chain) sequence. The antigen is not known. The sample comes from a study of identical twins. This CDR3 is built from 14 residues. Germline values: CDR1 SGHRS, CDR2 YFSETQ. With 2 bases clipped from V and 4 bases from J, the junction kept 4 bases outside the gene matches. A single record per CDR3 protein comes from TCRdb applying MiXCR to the 5' RACE reads. The sample yields just under 550,000 distinct CDR3 sequences, roughly 15% seen once. Study observations and caveats: Abundant beta clonotypes from cord blood had fewer insertions, unlike memory repertoires, which showed none. For zero-insertion analyses, partial confounding could come from invariant MAIT and iNKT cells.

These data were also reused for a study on yellow fever vaccine responses in identical twins.

This chain uses TRBV5-1 with TRBJ2-7, with 9 positions matching TRBD1. Material for sequencing was CD4+ T cells sorted from blood. This TCR derives from a woman aged 18-35 years in good health. The CDR3 DNA follows: TGCGCCAGCAGCTTCGGGACAGGGATATACGAGCAGTACTTC. The encoded protein is CASSFGTGIYEQYF. Drawing the rest from reference TRBV5-1 and TRBJ2-7, the complete variable domain is KAGVTQTPRYLIKTRGQQVTLSCSPISGHRSVSWYQQTPGQGLQFLFEYFSETQRNKGNFPGRFSGRQFSNSRSEMNVSTLELGDSALYLCASSFGTGIYEQYFGPGTRLTVT.